The rows below give T cell receptor beta chains drawn from one sample of a study of shared clonotypes between healthy human individuals. The data were produced by immunoSEQ multiplex PCR, yet TCRdb's version contains in-frame clones alone and is incomplete. The sample includes around 2,100,000 clones, over 85% of them seen just once. The specimen sequenced was naive CD8+ T cells sorted from blood. The receptors were sampled from a man between 18 and 29 years old in good health. The CDR3 runs from the conserved cysteine through the conserved F or W. The D gene is left open where the match is weak. Clone size is shown for a subset of rows, as once, few, many or a class of expanded clone.

v_gene	j_gene	abundance	d_gene	CDR3aa	CDR3nt
TRBV27	TRBJ2-5	-	-	CASSLHFQETQYF	TGTGCCAGCAGTTTACACTTCCAAGAGACCCAGTACTTC
TRBV5-8	TRBJ2-7	-	-	CASSFQVSSYEQYF	TGTGCCAGCAGCTTTCAGGTTAGCTCCTACGAGCAGTACTTC
TRBV6-6	TRBJ1-1	-	-	CASSYQGAAFF	TGTGCCAGCAGTTACCAGGGTGCAGCTTTCTTT
TRBV27	TRBJ2-1	-	TRBD2	CASSLRGGPFNEQFF	TGTGCCAGCAGTTTGCGGGGGGGGCCCTTCAATGAGCAGTTCTTC
TRBV27	TRBJ1-5	-	TRBD1	CASSPSTGEYNQPQHF	TGTGCCAGCAGCCCATCGACAGGGGAGTACAATCAGCCCCAGCATTTT
TRBV27	TRBJ1-5	-	-	CASSSLTVFNQPQHF	TGTGCCAGCAGTTCCTTGACGGTTTTCAATCAGCCCCAGCATTTT
TRBV4-1	TRBJ2-7	-	TRBD1	CASSPGQGAYEQYF	TGCGCCAGCAGCCCGGGGCAGGGGGCCTACGAGCAGTACTTC
TRBV4-1	TRBJ2-7	-	-	CASSPRDMYEQYF	TGCGCCAGCAGCCCCCGGGACATGTACGAGCAGTACTTC
TRBV10-2	TRBJ2-7	-	TRBD2	CASSEGLATYEQYF	TGCGCCAGCAGCGAGGGACTAGCGACCTACGAGCAGTACTTC
TRBV19	TRBJ2-7	once	-	CASSMTGPRVSEQYF	TGTGCCAGTAGTATGACGGGCCCACGCGTCTCCGAGCAGTACTTC
TRBV5-6	TRBJ2-2	few	TRBD1	CASSPGGSGELFF	TGTGCCAGCAGCCCAGGGGGCTCCGGGGAGCTGTTTTTT
TRBV5-4	TRBJ2-6	-	-	CASSLAFGGVFSGANVLTF	TGTGCCAGCAGCTTGGCCTTTGGGGGTGTTTTTTCTGGGGCCAACGTCCTGACTTTC
TRBV7-7	TRBJ1-2	-	TRBD1	CASSFTDRDEDYGYTF	TGTGCTAGCAGCTTTACGGACAGGGATGAGGACTATGGCTACACCTTC
TRBV5-1	TRBJ2-5	-	TRBD2	CASSSRLAGQQETQYF	TGCGCCAGCAGCTCAAGACTAGCGGGGCAGCAAGAGACCCAGTACTTC
TRBV11-2	TRBJ2-2	-	-	CASSWDPTGELFF	TGTGCCAGCAGCTGGGACCCAACCGGGGAGCTGTTTTTT
TRBV7-8	TRBJ2-3	-	TRBD2	CASSLRLAGVRDTQYF	TGTGCCAGCAGCCTCCGACTAGCGGGGGTCCGAGATACGCAGTATTTT
TRBV27	TRBJ2-3	-	TRBD2	CASSSLWDSSGVAPDTQYF	TGTGCCAGCAGTTCCTTATGGGATTCTAGCGGAGTGGCACCAGATACGCAGTATTTT
TRBV7-9	TRBJ2-5	-	-	CASSLEGQQETQYF	TGTGCCAGCAGCTTAGAAGGACAGCAAGAGACCCAGTACTTC
TRBV28	TRBJ1-6	-	-	CASTLLSGSPLHF	TGTGCCAGCACCCTACTTTCGGGATCACCCCTCCACTTT
TRBV28	TRBJ2-7	-	TRBD2	CASSFSAGGSYEQYF	TGTGCCAGCAGTTTTTCGGCGGGGGGTTCCTACGAGCAGTACTTC
TRBV19	TRBJ1-4	-	-	CASSQSLRGGTNEKLFF	TGTGCCAGTAGTCAAAGCCTCCGGGGGGGAACTAATGAAAAACTGTTTTTT
TRBV5-1	TRBJ2-7	-	TRBD1	CASSPGTGEGEQYF	TGCGCCAGCAGCCCAGGGACAGGGGAAGGCGAGCAGTACTTC
TRBV27	TRBJ2-3	-	-	CASSPQSTDTQYF	TGTGCCAGCAGTCCCCAGAGCACAGATACGCAGTATTTT
TRBV11-1	TRBJ2-7	-	-	CASSLDTGLYEQYF	TGTGCCAGCAGCTTAGATACAGGTCTCTACGAGCAGTACTTC
TRBV5-6	TRBJ2-3	-	-	CASSLSSDYTQYF	TGTGCCAGCAGCTTATCGTCTGACTACACGCAGTATTTT
TRBV6-5	TRBJ2-3	-	-	CASSYSILSTDTQYF	TGTGCCAGCAGTTACTCGATACTATCCACAGATACGCAGTATTTT